Below, one T cell receptor (beta chain) is given with its context. Its antigen is not yet known. Qualities for individual bases were not recorded, and no much larger clone is one base off. A single peripheral blood draw of approximately 100 mL on average was collected from each donor into heparinised tubes. A BD FACSAria II and a panel including CD45RO, CCR7, CD25, CD127, CD95 and CD27 were used to sort naive, central memory, regulatory and stem cell-like memory CD4+ T cells. Purity was above 95% for every sorted population. PBMCs were isolated immediately by Lymphoprep density gradient centrifugation and stained directly without culture. So that batch effects would be minimized, each experiment stained and sorted samples in pairs, pairing one healthy donor with one patient. The entire isolated RNA was reverse transcribed using the High Capacity cDNA Reverse Transcription Kit, and thus expressed TCRB transcripts were sequenced. Deep immunoSEQ sequencing was applied to naive, central memory and regulatory T cell samples, giving an average of about 3.57 million total reads per sample. Sorted cells were lysed in RLT buffer, and RNA was extracted using DNase-treated RNeasy Micro or Mini kits according to cell number. Each cell subset was processed separately to prevent cross-contamination, with patient and healthy donor samples processed together. Using the immunoSEQ multiplex PCR, TCRB sequences were amplified from cDNA into 87-bp fragments spanning the CDR3 region. The amplicons were sequenced using the Illumina HiSeq platform. In the authors' own workflow: PCR bias was corrected computationally using synthetic template baselines, and reads within Hamming distance 2 were collapsed, with unmergeable singletons discarded. Reads were aligned to IMGT to assign V, D and J genes, CDR3 length, and insertions or deletions at six rearrangement sites. Clonotype counts were normalized to sorted cell number within each subset before computing true diversity and Gini coefficients with the tcR R package. The overlap coefficient, calculated on TCRB nucleotide sequences, was used to measure repertoire sharing. Out-of-frame TCRB sequences from naive cells were analyzed as a proxy for the pre-selection repertoire. Not all clones reach the TCRdb copy of this immuneACCESS table, which keeps in-frame sequences only. Checked studies attribute under half of the gap to unresolved V genes and leave the rest unexplained. D and trimming were read from the DNA, whereas the V and J calls and clone size are those reported in that table. For this sample there are about 660,000 clones; about an eighth appear just once. The biggest ten clones account for just under 0.04% of the sample.

The germline V gene encodes CDR1 LGHNA and CDR2 YNFKEQ. Reading from cysteine to phenylalanine, the CDR3 counts 15 amino acids. The only DNA kept is the CDR3, 45 bases in frame from the first base. A distance of 12 bases separates the germline ends of V and J, which lose 2 bases and 5 bases respectively. This specimen comes from a study of beta chain features in type 1 diabetes (dated by TCRdb to the late 2010s). For context, the study as a whole: No differences in mean age, gender distribution, total cell number or subset yield were found between patients and healthy donors. A total of 85 million to 140 million sorted cells were examined across all samples, and a strong correlation was observed between cell number per subset and RNA yield. Naive and central memory subsets were obtained from all 30 or so donors, but regulatory and stem cell-like memory subsets were isolated from only 8 patients and 8 healthy donors. In the study, recently diagnosed type 1 diabetes patients and matched healthy donors were compared on the TCRB repertoires of their sorted circulating CD4+ T cell subsets.

Paper-wide results and their limitations: Because small numbers of individuals were included in the HLA sub-analyses, any influence of HLA type on TCRB rearrangement was left unresolved. PCR may preferentially amplify shorter templates, but because patient and control samples were amplified and corrected together, any resulting skew would affect both groups equally. At VDJ recombination sites, patients with type 1 diabetes made fewer insertions and deleted more nucleotides, a pattern implying thymic rearrangement abnormalities. Because cDNA was sequenced instead of genomic DNA, highly expressing activated cells could be over-represented, though the groups showed no difference in activation or CD3 levels. Type 1 diabetes patients showed a moderate but significant shortening of TCRB CDR3 length in all four CD4+ subsets. Naive, central memory and regulatory TCRB repertoires appeared to be more alike among patients than among healthy donors.

The receptor's source is a man between 18 and 29 years old with type 1 diabetes. The specimen sequenced was naive CD4+ T cells from blood. Interpreted using the paper, the cell subset or site label stands for: true naive CD4+ T cells. The chain couples TRBV4-2 to TRBJ1-4, with TRBD1 tentatively as D gene (6 bases match). The CDR3 protein: CASSQRGGPNEKLFF. In nucleotides, the sequence is TGTGCCAGCAGCCAAAGGGGGGGCCCAAATGAAAAACTGTTTTTT.